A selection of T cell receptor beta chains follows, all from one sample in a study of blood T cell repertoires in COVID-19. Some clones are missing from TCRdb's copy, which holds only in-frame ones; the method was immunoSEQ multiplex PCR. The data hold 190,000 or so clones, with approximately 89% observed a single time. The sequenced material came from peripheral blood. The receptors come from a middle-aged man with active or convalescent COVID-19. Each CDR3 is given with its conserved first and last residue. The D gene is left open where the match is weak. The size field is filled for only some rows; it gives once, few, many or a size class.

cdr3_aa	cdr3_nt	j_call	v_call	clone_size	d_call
CASSWTGTDTEAFF	TGTGCCAGCAGTTGGACCGGGACAGACACTGAAGCTTTCTTT	TRBJ1-1	TRBV6-6	NA	TRBD1
CASSPGIRFGAANTGELFF	TGTGCCAGCAGCCCCGGAATTCGGTTTGGAGCGGCGAACACCGGGGAGCTGTTTTTT	TRBJ2-2	TRBV3-1/TRBV3-2	NA	NA
CASSQEAGLRNTEAFF	TGTGCCAGCAGCCAAGAAGCTGGGCTAAGGAACACTGAAGCTTTCTTT	TRBJ1-1	TRBV3-1/TRBV3-2	NA	NA
CASSVALDGRGTF	TGTGCCAGCAGCGTAGCCCTAGACGGCCGGGGCACCTTC	TRBJ1-2	TRBV9	NA	NA
CANSLSRTGAHTF	TGTGCCAACAGCTTGTCCCGGACGGGAGCTCACACCTTC	TRBJ1-2	TRBV5-8	NA	NA
CASSPNWGGPYNEQFF	TGTGCCAGCTCACCAAATTGGGGGGGGCCCTACAATGAGCAGTTCTTC	TRBJ2-1	TRBV18	NA	NA
CASSSETSGGIYEQYF	TGTGCCAGCAGCTCCGAGACTAGCGGGGGAATCTACGAGCAGTACTTC	TRBJ2-7	TRBV7-6	NA	TRBD2
CASSSLSGFPEAFF	TGTGCCAGCAGCTCTCTTTCAGGATTCCCTGAAGCTTTCTTT	TRBJ1-1	TRBV11-2	NA	NA
CASSPRELGYTF	TGTGCCAGCAGCCCCAGGGAATTGGGCTACACCTTC	TRBJ1-2	TRBV6-2/TRBV6-3	NA	NA
CAWRDTSGGDNEQFF	TGTGCCTGGAGAGATACTAGCGGGGGAGACAATGAGCAGTTCTTC	TRBJ2-1	TRBV30	NA	TRBD2
CASSFRTGDAQCEQYF	TGTGCCAGCAGCTTTCGTACAGGGGATGCCCAATGCGAGCAGTACTTC	TRBJ2-7	TRBV12-1	NA	NA
CASSLWYRDNSPLHF	TGTGCCAGCAGTTTATGGTACAGAGATAATTCACCCCTCCACTTT	TRBJ1-6	TRBV27	NA	NA
CASIRQPLSNQPQHF	TGTGCCAGCATCCGACAGCCCCTTAGCAATCAGCCCCAGCATTTT	TRBJ1-5	TRBV28	NA	NA
CASTTGSNTEAFF	TGTGCCAGCACGACAGGGTCCAACACTGAAGCTTTCTTT	TRBJ1-1	TRBV18	NA	TRBD1
CASSSRQGAATSEAFF	TGCGCCAGCAGCTCTCGACAGGGGGCCGCAACATCTGAAGCTTTCTTT	TRBJ1-1	TRBV5-1	NA	TRBD1
CASSPSGRLYF	TGTGCCAGCAGTCCCTCTGGGAGGCTGTACTTC	TRBJ2-7	TRBV6-6	NA	NA
CATSRDQEGALHF	TGTGCCACCAGCAGAGATCAAGAAGGGGCCCTCCACTTT	TRBJ1-6	TRBV15	NA	NA
CASSYRQTGDYGYTF	TGTGCCAGCAGTTACCGCCAGACAGGCGATTATGGCTACACCTTC	TRBJ1-2	TRBV6-5	NA	NA
CASSFGGSYNEQFF	TGCGCCAGCAGCTTCGGGGGTTCCTACAATGAGCAGTTCTTC	TRBJ2-1	TRBV5-1	NA	NA
CASSQENSYNSPLHF	TGCGCCAGCAGCCAAGAAAACAGTTATAATTCACCCCTCCACTTT	TRBJ1-6	TRBV4-1	NA	NA
CASSHRVSFSGANVLTF	TGTGCCAGCAGTCACAGGGTATCCTTCTCTGGGGCCAACGTCCTGACTTTC	TRBJ2-6	TRBV27	NA	NA
CSVGGNRNQPQHF	TGCAGCGTGGGAGGGAACCGCAATCAGCCCCAGCATTTT	TRBJ1-5	TRBV29-1	NA	NA
CASSVATGPYEQYF	TGTGCCAGCAGCGTAGCGACAGGCCCCTACGAGCAGTACTTC	TRBJ2-7	TRBV9	NA	NA
CASTIQGNYGYTF	TGTGCCAGCACCATACAGGGGAACTATGGCTACACCTTC	TRBJ1-2	TRBV28	NA	TRBD1
CASRPTGAPHGYTF	TGTGCCAGCAGACCGACAGGGGCCCCGCATGGCTACACCTTC	TRBJ1-2	TRBV28	NA	TRBD1
CASSFGWDRVTGELFF	TGTGCCAGCAGCTTTGGGTGGGACAGGGTTACCGGGGAGCTGTTTTTT	TRBJ2-2	TRBV5-6	NA	TRBD1
CASSWGRQGNSPLHF	TGTGCCAGCAGTTGGGGAAGACAGGGGAATTCACCCCTCCACTTT	TRBJ1-6	TRBV6-5	NA	TRBD1
CASSPREGGGQAKNIQYF	TGTGCCAGCTCACCACGAGAAGGCGGGGGACAAGCCAAAAACATTCAGTACTTC	TRBJ2-4	TRBV18	once	NA
CASSRDIYSGNTIYF	TGTGCCAGCAGCCGAGACATCTACTCTGGAAACACCATATATTTT	TRBJ1-3	TRBV3-1/TRBV3-2	NA	NA
CASSRVVYEQYF	TGTGCCAGCAGTCGCGTCGTCTACGAGCAGTACTTC	TRBJ2-7	TRBV6-5	NA	NA
CASSFDRGSLGETQYF	TGTGCCAGCAGCTTCGACAGGGGCAGTTTGGGAGAGACCCAGTACTTC	TRBJ2-5	TRBV7-9	NA	TRBD1
CASSYRAGPTEAFF	TGTGCCAGCAGTTACCGAGCAGGGCCCACTGAAGCTTTCTTT	TRBJ1-1	TRBV6-5	NA	NA
CASSLAPGTSNQETQYF	TGCGCCAGCAGCTTGGCCCCCGGGACTAGCAACCAAGAGACCCAGTACTTC	TRBJ2-5	TRBV5-1	NA	TRBD2
CASSYNRQSAGELFF	TGTGCCAGCAGCTACAACAGACAGTCGGCCGGGGAGCTGTTTTTT	TRBJ2-2	TRBV4-2	NA	NA
CASSFGTVNQPQHF	TGTGCCAGCAGCTTCGGGACAGTCAATCAGCCCCAGCATTTT	TRBJ1-5	TRBV11-2	NA	TRBD1